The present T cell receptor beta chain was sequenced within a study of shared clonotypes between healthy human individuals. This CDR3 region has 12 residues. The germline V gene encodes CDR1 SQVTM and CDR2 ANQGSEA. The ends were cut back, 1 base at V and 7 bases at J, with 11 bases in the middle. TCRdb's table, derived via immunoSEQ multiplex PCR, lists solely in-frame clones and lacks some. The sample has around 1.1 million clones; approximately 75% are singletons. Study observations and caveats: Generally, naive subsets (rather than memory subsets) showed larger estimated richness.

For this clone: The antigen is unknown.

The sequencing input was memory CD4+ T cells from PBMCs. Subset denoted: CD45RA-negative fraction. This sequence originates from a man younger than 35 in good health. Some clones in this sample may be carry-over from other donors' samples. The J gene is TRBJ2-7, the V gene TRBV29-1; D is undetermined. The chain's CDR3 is CSVEAVGREQYF. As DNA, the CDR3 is TGCAGCGTTGAAGCCGTTGGACGTGAGCAGTACTTC.